These 32 T cell receptor beta chains came from one sample sequenced in a study of shared clonotypes between healthy human individuals. Repertoires were generated with immunoSEQ multiplex PCR, while TCRdb's copy carries only in-frame clones and drops some. Of about 2.5 million clones listed, less than 95% are singletons. The specimen was naive CD4+ T cells from PBMCs. Subset defined: CD45RA+ positively selected. All receptors come from a man younger than 35 in good health. Some clones in this sample may be carry-over from other donors' samples.

This clone has only a few counts. The chain carries TRBV7-9 and TRBJ1-1; unclear D gene. This CDR3 comprises 13 residues. V lost 5 bases and J 9 bases, leaving 16 bases between the germline ends. Germline V lookup: CDR1 SEHNR, CDR2 FQNEAQ (reference sequence). The CDR3 region is CASSPGLPSKAFF. CDR3 bases: TGTGCCAGCAGCCCCGGGTTGCCGTCGAAAGCTTTCTTT.

Comment on this clone: The identical CDR3 is also encoded by other nucleotide sequences in the sample. The chain couples TRBV18 to TRBJ2-7, with 7 nucleotides matching TRBD1. Trimming at V came to 3 bases and at J to 1 base, leaving 3 bases not matched to a gene. Looked up from germline, CDR1 is KGHSH and CDR2 is LQKENI. This CDR3 comprises 14 residues. CDR3 in amino acids: CASSPGTVSYEQYF. The CDR3, as DNA: TGTGCCAGCTCACCGGGGACAGTGTCCTACGAGCAGTACTTC.

The chain employs TRBV12-5 and TRBJ1-1; 10 bases match TRBD1. This CDR3 spans 17 amino acids. Trimming at V came to 5 bases and at J to 1 base, leaving 10 bases not matched to a gene. Germline V gene data show CDR1 as LGHNT and CDR2 as FRNRAP. CDR3 sequence (DNA): TGTGCTAGTGGTGGCCGACAGGGGGCGGAGGCGAACACTGAAGCTTTCTTT. The encoded protein is CASGGRQGAEANTEAFF.

The chain links TRBV11-2 to TRBJ1-4; 11 bases are a match to TRBD1. CDR1 and CDR2 (germline): SGHAT, FQNNGV. The CDR3 contains 16 residues. V lost 3 bases, J lost 7 bases, and 7 bases stayed unmatched. DNA of the CDR3: TGTGCCAGCAGCTTCACCCGGACAGGGGGCTCTGAAAAACTGTTTTTT. Protein product: CASSFTRTGGSEKLFF.

Concerning this clone itself: This specimen includes other DNA sequences encoding the same CDR3. V usage is TRBV29-1 and J usage is TRBJ2-1; 8 bases agree with TRBD2. CDR1 and CDR2 from the germline V gene are SQVTM and ANQGSEA. J was trimmed by 4 bases and V by 4 bases; bases with no gene match: 3. CDR3 length: 13 residues. The DNA for the CDR3 is TGCAGCGTTGGGACTAGCACTTACAATGAGCAGTTCTTC. Translating it yields CSVGTSTYNEQFF.

This clone was seen once. V usage is TRBV5-1 and J usage is TRBJ2-2; 7 bases map to TRBD2. CDR1 and CDR2 (germline): SGHRS, YFSETQ. Germline trimming cut 3 bases from V and 1 base from J; bases unmatched to any gene: 3. The CDR3 runs to 15 residues. The CDR3 DNA is TGCGCCAGCAGCTGGGGAGGGGTGAACACCGGGGAGCTGTTTTTT. Residues: CASSWGGVNTGELFF.

The chain carries TRBV2 and TRBJ1-5, with D perhaps matching TRBD1 (5 bases). The CDR3 covers 14 residues. Trimming shortened V by 3 bases and J by 6 bases, and 12 bases separated the two germline ends. Looked up from germline, CDR1 is SNHLY and CDR2 is FYNNEI. CDR3 amino acids: CASSERGGAQPQHF. In DNA form, the CDR3 reads TGTGCCAGCAGTGAGAGGGGAGGTGCTCAGCCCCAGCATTTT.

The chain is built from TRBV9 and TRBJ1-2; 10 bases agree with TRBD1. V was pared by 3 bases and J by 4 bases, with 3 bases of the junction left unmatched. The germline V gene encodes CDR1 SGDLS and CDR2 YYNGEE. This CDR3 has 14 residues. CDR3 DNA sequence: TGTGCCAGCAGCGACGGGACAGGGGCCTATGGCTACACCTTC. It yields the protein CASSDGTGAYGYTF.

The V call is TRBV7-3, the J call TRBJ2-2, with D perhaps given as TRBD1 or TRBD2 (5 bases each). Trimming removed 2 bases at V and 4 bases at J, with 8 bases between. The CDR3 consists of 14 residues. Germline loops: CDR1 SGHTA, CDR2 FQGTGA. The CDR3 sequence: CASSLWDGTGELFF. CDR3 in DNA: TGTGCCAGCAGCTTATGGGACGGCACCGGGGAGCTGTTTTTT. The variable domain in full, completed from reference TRBV7-3 and TRBJ2-2, reads GAGVSQTPSNKVTEKGKYVELRCDPISGHTALYWYRQSLGQGPEFLIYFQGTGAADDSGLPNDRFFAVRPEGSVSTLKIQRTERGDSAVYLCASSLWDGTGELFFGEGSRLTVL.

This chain uses TRBV7-6 with TRBJ2-1; possibly TRBD2 for D (6 bases). The CDR3 contains 12 residues. CDR1 and CDR2 (germline): SGHVS, FNYEAQ. The V gene lost 5 bases and the J gene lost 10 bases, with 12 bases spanning the gap. CDR3 sequence: CASSPTRREQFF. CDR3 nucleotides: TGTGCCAGCAGCCCGACTAGACGGGAGCAGTTCTTC. Supplemented by reference TRBV7-6 and TRBJ2-1, the full variable domain reads GAGVSQSPRYKVTKRGQDVALRCDPISGHVSLYWYRQALGQGPEFLTYFNYEAQQDKSGLPNDRFSAERPEGSISTLTIQRTEQRDSAMYRCASSPTRREQFFGPGTRLTVL.

For this clone: The same CDR3 arises from other DNA sequences in this sample as well. V usage is TRBV7-3 and J usage is TRBJ1-1; weak D call: TRBD1 (6 bases). Trimming took 5 bases from V and 0 from J, leaving 10 bases between them. From germline, CDR1 is SGHTA and CDR2 FQGTGA. The CDR3 runs 14 residues. The chain's CDR3 is CASSLTGLNTEAFF. The CDR3 nucleotides read TGTGCCAGCAGCCTTACAGGGTTGAACACTGAAGCTTTCTTT.

V and J are TRBV7-2 and TRBJ1-1; 8 nucleotides match TRBD1. This CDR3 spans 13 amino acids. Unmatched junction bases numbered 5, after V lost 7 bases and J lost 4 bases. The germline V gene encodes CDR1 SGHTA and CDR2 FQGNSA. Here the CDR3 reads CASTPGTGTEAFF. CDR3 DNA: TGTGCCAGCACACCCGGGACAGGCACTGAAGCTTTCTTT.

The V call is TRBV11-2, the J call TRBJ2-3, with TRBD1 as a possible D gene (6 bases). The V end lost 5 bases, the J end lost 4 bases, and 22 bases lay between the germline ends. The CDR3 is 17 amino acids. Germline V lookup: CDR1 SGHAT, CDR2 FQNNGV. CDR3 DNA sequence: TGTGCCAGCAGCCTTGTAGGGACAAACTTAGGCCCAGATACGCAGTATTTT. Residues: CASSLVGTNLGPDTQYF. The full variable domain, its missing parts supplied by reference TRBV11-2 and TRBJ2-3, is EAGVAQSPRYKIIEKRQSVAFWCNPISGHATLYWYQQILGQGPKLLIQFQNNGVVDDSQLPKDRFSAERLKGVDSTLKIQPAKLEDSAVYLCASSLVGTNLGPDTQYFGPGTRLTVL.

The CDR3 DNA sequence: TGTGCCAGCAGTGACGCCCAGGAGGCCCCGGGAGATACGCAGTATTTT. Protein product: CASSDAQEAPGDTQYF. The chain couples TRBV25-1 to TRBJ2-3; D is possibly TRBD2 (5 bases). The CDR3 extends over 16 amino acids. Trimming stripped 3 bases from V and 5 bases from J, with 18 bases between. Germline CDR1 is MGHDK and CDR2 is SYGVNS.

The rearrangement links TRBV2 to TRBJ2-5; perhaps D is TRBD1 or TRBD2 (5 bases each). This CDR3 is built from 14 residues. V lost 0 bases to trimming and J lost 1 base, with 6 bases between them. From germline, CDR1 is SNHLY and CDR2 FYNNEI. CDR3 protein: CASSEAGTQETQYF. The DNA for the CDR3 is TGTGCCAGCAGTGAAGCGGGGACCCAAGAGACCCAGTACTTC. Full variable domain (rest looked up from reference TRBV2 and TRBJ2-5): EPEVTQTPSHQVTQMGQEVILRCVPISNHLYFYWYRQILGQKVEFLVSFYNNEISEKSEIFDDQFSVERPDGSNFTLKIRSTKLEDSAMYFCASSEAGTQETQYFGPGTRLLVL.

V usage is TRBV11-2 and J usage is TRBJ2-7; D might be TRBD1 or TRBD2, each matching 7 bases. This CDR3 region has 15 residues. Germline V CDR1 and CDR2: SGHAT, FQNNGV. Between the trimmed V and J ends, which lost 7 bases and 2 bases, there was a span of 18 bases. The CDR3 coding sequence is TGTGCCAGCAACCAGGGGGGGGCTAGCGCCTACGAGCAGTACTTC. This encodes CASNQGGASAYEQYF.

The chain couples TRBV29-1 to TRBJ2-2; 9 bases fit TRBD1. V was pared by 7 bases and J by 2 bases, with 2 bases of the junction left unmatched. The CDR3 has 13 amino acids. From germline, CDR1 is SQVTM and CDR2 ANQGSEA. The CDR3 loop is CSAGQGNTGELFF. Here the CDR3 DNA reads TGCAGCGCGGGACAGGGAAACACCGGGGAGCTGTTTTTT.

J is TRBJ1-1 and V is TRBV29-1; maybe TRBD1 (6 bases). V lost 4 bases, J lost 3 bases, and 9 bases lay in between. The CDR3 consists of 12 residues. Germline lookup yields CDR1 SQVTM and CDR2 ANQGSEA. The CDR3 DNA is TGCAGCGTTGGGGACACCTACACTGAAGCTTTCTTT. Translated, it gives CSVGDTYTEAFF.

The chain recombines TRBV30 with TRBJ1-5, with D perhaps TRBD1 (5 bases). The CDR3 runs 14 residues. The V and J ends lost 2 bases and 5 bases respectively, with 13 bases between them. Germline CDR1 GTSNPN, CDR2 SVGIG (reference sequence). The CDR3 DNA reads as TGTGCCTGGAGTCTAAGGGGCCTGTATCAGCCCCAGCATTTT. Encoded protein: CAWSLRGLYQPQHF.

The chain employs TRBV11-1 and TRBJ2-7; no reliable D call. Trimming took off 4 bases at V and 3 bases at J, with 19 bases between the two ends. The CDR3 loop spans 16 amino acids. Germline V gene data show CDR1 as SGHAT and CDR2 as FQDESV (reference sequence). The DNA of the CDR3 is TGTGCCAGCAGCTCAACCACCCGGAGTTGGGACTACGAGCAGTACTTC. It codes for CASSSTTRSWDYEQYF.

The gene calls are TRBV27 and TRBJ1-2; D gene ambiguous. Trimming cost V 3 bases and J 4 bases, with 18 bases left between them. This CDR3 is built from 16 residues. Germline CDR1 reads MNHEY; CDR2 reads SMNVEV (reference sequence). Here the CDR3 reads CASSFAQPPLSYGYTF. For the CDR3, the DNA is TGTGCCAGCAGTTTCGCACAGCCTCCACTCTCCTATGGCTACACCTTC.

The chain is built from TRBV18 and TRBJ2-1; 13 bases are a match to TRBD2. Losses at the gene ends were 5 bases for V and 8 bases for J; bases not matched to a gene: 12. The CDR3 has 17 residues. CDR1 and CDR2 (germline): KGHSH, LQKENI. The CDR3, as DNA: TGTGCCAGCTCATCTGCTACTAGCGGGAGGGCCCTCTATGAGCAGTTCTTC. It is translated as CASSSATSGRALYEQFF. The full variable domain, with the rest looked up from reference TRBV18 and TRBJ2-1, is NAGVMQNPRHLVRRRGQEARLRCSPMKGHSHVYWYRQLPEEGLKFMVYLQKENIIDESGMPKERFSAEFPKEGPSILRIQQVVRGDSAAYFCASSSATSGRALYEQFFGPGTRLTVL.

The chain employs TRBV28 and TRBJ2-2; 12 bases line up with TRBD2. The CDR3 consists of 16 residues. CDR1 MDHEN and CDR2 SYDVKM come from the germline V gene. V trimming: 4 bases; J trimming: 7 bases; junction bases outside the gene matches: 7. Here the CDR3 reads CASSSRLAGVGGELFF. The CDR3 region has the DNA TGTGCCAGCAGTTCGCGACTAGCGGGAGTTGGCGGGGAGCTGTTTTTT. Looking up the rest from reference TRBV28 and TRBJ2-2 gives the full variable domain: DVKVTQSSRYLVKRTGEKVFLECVQDMDHENMFWYRQDPGLGLRLIYFSYDVKMKEKGDIPEGYSVSREKKERFSLILESASTNQTSMYLCASSSRLAGVGGELFFGEGSRLTVL.

V is TRBV11-2 and J is TRBJ1-1; a weak D match, TRBD1 (5 bases). V lost 5 bases to trimming and J lost 0 bases, with 10 bases between them. Germline V gene data show CDR1 as SGHAT and CDR2 as FQNNGV. This CDR3 contains 14 residues. CDR3 amino acids: CASSQGRLNTEAFF. CDR3 bases: TGTGCCAGCAGCCAGGGACGGCTGAACACTGAAGCTTTCTTT.

This clone was observed a handful of times. The chain carries TRBV9 and TRBJ2-3, with 12 bases identical to TRBD2. The CDR3 runs 16 residues. The junction had 3 bases not matched to a gene; V was cut back by 4 bases and J by 0 bases. CDR1 is SGDLS and CDR2 is YYNGEE in the germline V gene. The DNA for the CDR3 is TGTGCCAGCAGCCCCGGGACTAGCGGGAGCACAGATACGCAGTATTTT. This translates into CASSPGTSGSTDTQYF. The full variable domain, completed using reference TRBV9 and TRBJ2-3, is DSGVTQTPKHLITATGQRVTLRCSPRSGDLSVYWYQQSLDQGLQFLIQYYNGEERAKGNILERFSAQQFPDLHSELNLSSLELGDSALYFCASSPGTSGSTDTQYFGPGTRLTVL.

V usage is TRBV6-5 and J usage is TRBJ2-7; D tentatively reads TRBD1 or TRBD2 (5 bases each). The CDR3 sequence is 15 residues long. Germline-derived CDR1 and CDR2 are MNHEY and SVGAGI. Trimming pared 0 bases from V and 1 base from J, leaving 10 bases between. The CDR3 nucleotides read TGTGCCAGCAGTTACTCCCGGGGCGTATCCTACGAGCAGTACTTC. Its translation is CASSYSRGVSYEQYF.

V usage is TRBV5-1 and J usage is TRBJ2-1; D may correspond to TRBD1 or TRBD2 (5 bases each). The V and J ends lost 7 bases and 7 bases respectively, with 24 bases between them. The CDR3 extends over 16 amino acids. CDR1 is SGHRS, CDR2 YFSETQ, per germline. This CDR3 reads CASPPLRAAGTNEQFF. CDR3 sequence (DNA): TGCGCCAGCCCCCCCCTCCGGGCGGCCGGGACGAATGAGCAGTTCTTC.

This sequence joins TRBV6-5 and TRBJ1-1, with 8 bases matching TRBD1. Germline V gives CDR1 MNHEY, CDR2 SVGAGI. The CDR3 contains 14 residues. Unmatched junction bases numbered 7, after V lost 6 bases and J lost 4 bases. The CDR3 here is CASSRTGRVTEAFF. CDR3 sequence (DNA): TGTGCCAGCAGCCGGACAGGGCGGGTCACTGAAGCTTTCTTT.

This chain uses TRBV5-1 with TRBJ2-7; TRBD1 is a possible D gene (6 bases). This CDR3 has 13 amino acids. Germline assignment: CDR1 SGHRS and CDR2 YFSETQ. The V gene lost 3 bases and the J gene lost 3 bases, with 10 bases spanning the gap. Here the CDR3 DNA reads TGCGCCAGCAGCTACACAGGGAGCTACGAGCAGTACTTC. The encoded protein is CASSYTGSYEQYF.

The CDR3 loop reads CSVVVGNYGYTF. CDR3 bases: TGCAGCGTTGTGGTGGGTAACTATGGCTACACCTTC. This chain uses TRBV29-1 with TRBJ1-2; D gene uncertain. The germline gives CDR1 SQVTM, CDR2 ANQGSEA. The CDR3 consists of 12 residues. The V and J ends lost 4 bases and 1 base respectively, with 7 bases between them.

As regards this clone: The sample has other DNA sequences that encode this CDR3 too. J is TRBJ2-7 and V is TRBV9, with 12 bases matching TRBD2. The CDR3 is 14 amino acids. V lost 2 bases and J lost 3; bases outside the gene matches: 0. Per the germline V gene, CDR1 is SGDLS and CDR2 is YYNGEE. CDR3 sequence reads: CASSVGLAGYEQYF. For the CDR3, the DNA is TGTGCCAGCAGCGTGGGACTAGCGGGCTACGAGCAGTACTTC.

This clone was seen a handful of times. The gene calls are TRBV15 and TRBJ1-1; no clear D gene. The germline V gene has CDR1 LNHNV and CDR2 YYDKDF (reference sequence). V was shortened by 4 bases and J by 6 bases, with 12 bases between the two germline ends. The CDR3 has 13 amino acids. As DNA, the CDR3 is TGTGCCACCAGCACAAGGTCAAGGGCTGAAGCTTTCTTT. Protein sequence: CATSTRSRAEAFF.